These 19 T cell receptor beta chains originate from one sample sequenced in a study of cytomegalovirus exposure and HLA in healthy donors. It was with 60 Vbeta and 13 Jbeta primers that the PCR ran. Only in-frame clones appear in the TCRdb table, and some are missing; sequencing was by immunoSEQ multiplex PCR. The profile shows 150,000 or so clones, 65% to 75% of them singletons. Material: PBMCs. The receptor source for this set is a man aged 18 to 30 in good health and CMV-seronegative.

This clone occurred a few times. The chain has TRBV13 and TRBJ1-2; D might be TRBD1 (5 bases). Germline V gene lookup returns CDR1 PRHDT and CDR2 FYEKMQ (reference sequence). The CDR3 length is 16 residues. V shed 2 bases and J shed 4 bases, with 17 bases lying between them. The CDR3 nucleotides are TGTGCCAGCAGCTTACGGCAGGGTCTGGCCAGCTATGGCTACACCTTC. This sequence encodes CASSLRQGLASYGYTF. The full variable domain, in which reference TRBV13 and TRBJ1-2 provide the parts outside the CDR3, is AAGVIQSPRHLIKEKRETATLKCYPIPRHDTVYWYQQGPGQDPQFLISFYEKMQSDKGSIPDRFSAQQFSDYHSELNMSSLELGDSALYFCASSLRQGLASYGYTFGSGTRLTVV.

The V call is TRBV7-9, the J call TRBJ2-1, with 11 bases that match TRBD1. Per germline, CDR1 SEHNR and CDR2 FQNEAQ (reference sequence). The CDR3 length is 17 residues. V lost 5 bases to trimming and J lost 4 bases; unmatched junction nucleotides: 10. The CDR3 sequence: CASSALGQGALYNEQFF. The CDR3 DNA follows: TGTGCCAGCAGCGCGCTCGGACAGGGGGCCTTATACAATGAGCAGTTCTTC.

This chain uses TRBV18 with TRBJ2-3; 7 bases are a match to TRBD2. In germline, CDR1 is KGHSH, CDR2 LQKENI. V trimming: 1 base; J trimming: 2 bases; junction bases outside the gene matches: 12. This CDR3 is 18 amino acids long. This CDR3 is CASSPQGGSGLITDTQYF. The DNA of the CDR3 is TGTGCCAGCTCACCACAGGGAGGGTCGGGACTAATCACAGATACGCAGTATTTT.

The gene calls are TRBV7-2 and TRBJ2-3, with TRBD2 identical over 9 bases. V shed 4 bases, J shed 5 bases, and the junction held 13 bases outside the gene matches. This CDR3 has 17 amino acids. Germline V gene sequence: CDR1 SGHTA, CDR2 FQGNSA. This CDR3 is CASSSSLLAGLVDTQYF. The CDR3 region has the DNA TGTGCCAGCAGCTCCTCCCTGCTAGCGGGGTTGGTAGATACGCAGTATTTT.

V usage is TRBV30 and J usage is TRBJ1-1, with 7 bases lining up with TRBD1. The CDR3 extends over 11 amino acids. Germline V lookup: CDR1 GTSNPN, CDR2 SVGIG (reference sequence). V shed 2 bases and J 9 bases; nucleotides not matched to a gene: 3. The CDR3 nucleotides are TGTGCCTGGAGTCAGACAGGGCAAGCTTTCTTT. This sequence encodes CAWSQTGQAFF.

The CDR3 sequence is CASSLMGQDNYEQYF. CDR3 DNA sequence: TGTGCCAGCAGCTTAATGGGACAGGATAACTACGAGCAGTACTTC. The J gene is TRBJ2-7, the V gene TRBV7-8; the match to TRBD1 covers 8 bases. This CDR3 has 15 amino acids. The trim removed 2 bases at V and 3 bases at J, leaving 6 bases unmatched. The V gene's germline CDR1 is SGHVS and CDR2 FQNEAQ.

The chain joins TRBV15 to TRBJ1-5; 9 bases align to TRBD1. The CDR3 is made up of 16 amino acids. V dropped 2 bases and J dropped 7; count of bases not matched to a gene: 9. In germline, CDR1 is LNHNV, CDR2 YYDKDF (reference sequence). Written as DNA, the CDR3 is TGTGCCACCAGCAGACGGTTGGGACAGGGACGGCAGCCCCAGCATTTT. Amino acid sequence: CATSRRLGQGRQPQHF.

The rearrangement uses TRBV7-9 and TRBJ1-3; TRBD1 is a possible D gene (5 bases). This CDR3 has 13 residues. V was pared by 5 bases and J by 0 bases, with 5 bases between. Germline V lookup: CDR1 SEHNR, CDR2 FQNEAQ (reference sequence). CDR3 loop: CASSDSSGNTIYF. The CDR3 DNA sequence: TGTGCCAGCAGCGACAGCTCTGGAAACACCATATATTTT.

About this clone itself: Other DNA sequences of this sample code for an identical CDR3. The chain has TRBV2 and TRBJ1-1; D is undetermined. Germline CDR1 reads SNHLY; CDR2 reads FYNNEI. The CDR3 loop spans 13 amino acids. V shed 2 bases and J shed 0 bases, with 4 bases lying between them. As DNA, the CDR3 is TGTGCCAGCAGTGAAAGCGTGAACACTGAAGCTTTCTTT. Protein product: CASSESVNTEAFF. The variable domain in full, completed from reference TRBV2 and TRBJ1-1, reads EPEVTQTPSHQVTQMGQEVILRCVPISNHLYFYWYRQILGQKVEFLVSFYNNEISEKSEIFDDQFSVERPDGSNFTLKIRSTKLEDSAMYFCASSESVNTEAFFGQGTRLTVV.

The rearrangement joins TRBV15 to TRBJ2-3; 11 positions agree with TRBD2. CDR3 length equals 15 residues. J was trimmed by 2 bases and V by 5 bases; bases with no gene match: 3. Germline CDR1 is LNHNV and CDR2 is YYDKDF (reference sequence). CDR3 sequence reads: CATSSGLAVTDTQYF. For the CDR3, the DNA is TGTGCCACCAGCTCGGGACTAGCGGTCACAGATACGCAGTATTTT. Drawing the rest from reference TRBV15 and TRBJ2-3, the complete variable domain is DAMVIQNPRYQVTQFGKPVTLSCSQTLNHNVMYWYQQKSSQAPKLLFHYYDKDFNNEADTPDNFQSRRPNTSFCFLDIRSPGLGDTAMYLCATSSGLAVTDTQYFGPGTRLTVL.

This clone came up once. The chain is built from TRBV29-1 and TRBJ2-3, with a tentative D call TRBD1 (6 bases). With 7 bases removed from V and 3 bases from J, the gap between germline ends came to 17 bases. CDR1 is SQVTM, CDR2 ANQGSEA, per germline. There are 14 residues in the CDR3. This chain's CDR3 is CSGLGHLGTDTQYF. DNA of the CDR3: TGCAGCGGCCTGGGACATCTAGGGACAGATACGCAGTATTTT.

This clone has a handful of counts. The V call is TRBV30, the J call TRBJ1-4, with 8 bases lining up with TRBD1. Germline V gene data show CDR1 as GTSNPN and CDR2 as SVGIG (reference sequence). With 3 bases clipped from V and 0 bases from J, the junction kept 9 bases outside the gene matches. The CDR3 length is 17 residues. The CDR3 protein is CAWSNYQGAPTNEKLFF. The CDR3 coding sequence is TGTGCCTGGAGCAACTATCAGGGGGCCCCAACTAATGAAAAACTGTTTTTT. The variable domain in full, completed from reference TRBV30 and TRBJ1-4, reads SQTIHQWPATLVQPVGSPLSLECTVEGTSNPNLYWYRQAAGRGLQLLFYSVGIGQISSEVPQNLSASRPQDRQFILSSKKLLLSDSGFYLCAWSNYQGAPTNEKLFFGSGTQLSVL.

This rearrangement joins TRBV7-9 to TRBJ1-6; possibly TRBD1 for D (6 bases). Germline CDR1 SEHNR, CDR2 FQNEAQ (reference sequence). This CDR3 contains 15 residues. Trimming cost V 4 bases and J 5 bases, with 12 bases left between them. The CDR3 DNA reads as TGTGCCAGCAGCTGGGGGGGACAAGATAATTCACCCCTCCACTTT. Its translation is CASSWGGQDNSPLHF.

This rearrangement joins TRBV20-1 to TRBJ2-7, with unresolved D. CDR1 is DFQATT and CDR2 is SNEGSKA in the germline V gene (reference sequence). Trimming pared 1 base from V and 6 bases from J, leaving 7 bases between. CDR3 size: 11 residues. The CDR3 DNA reads TGCAGTGCTAGAGCTAGGCCCGAGCAGTACTTC. This codes for CSARARPEQYF.

The chain carries TRBV7-9 and TRBJ2-6; D is undetermined. There are 15 residues in the CDR3. V was pared by 4 bases and J by 0 bases, with 7 bases between. Germline CDR1 SEHNR, CDR2 FQNEAQ (reference sequence). This CDR3 reads CASSSVLSGANVLTF. DNA for the CDR3: TGTGCCAGCAGCTCAGTCCTCTCTGGGGCCAACGTCCTGACTTTC.

The J gene is TRBJ1-5, the V gene TRBV4-1, with TRBD1 matching over 8 bases. Looked up from germline, CDR1 is MGHRA and CDR2 is YSYEKL. The CDR3 runs 14 residues. V gave up 5 bases and J gave up 7 bases; unmatched junction bases: 7. The CDR3 loop is CASSSGTGRQPQHF. CDR3 nucleotide sequence: TGCGCCAGCAGCTCCGGGACAGGCAGGCAGCCCCAGCATTTT.

The rearrangement joins TRBV6-5 to TRBJ1-5; 8 nucleotides agree with TRBD1. CDR1 and CDR2 from the germline V gene are MNHEY and SVGAGI. The CDR3 is made up of 14 amino acids. The V and J ends lost 5 bases and 7 bases, in that order; junction bases with no gene match: 7. Written as DNA, the CDR3 is TGTGCCAGCAGTACTGGACAGGGTGAACAGCCCCAGCATTTT. Residues: CASSTGQGEQPQHF.

The CDR3 spells CASSKADDRVDTDTQYF. In DNA form, the CDR3 reads TGTGCCAGCAGCAAAGCCGACGACAGGGTTGACACAGATACGCAGTATTTT. V is TRBV21-1 and J is TRBJ2-3; the D call in the table, TRBD1, was not verified against the DNA. TRBV21-1 is a recognized pseudogene. This CDR3 region has 17 residues.

V and J are TRBV6-5 and TRBJ2-2, with TRBD1 matching 7 bases. CDR1 is MNHEY and CDR2 is SVGAGI in the germline V gene. This CDR3 comprises 15 residues. V shed 5 bases, J shed 7 bases, and the junction held 10 bases outside the gene matches. The CDR3 region has the DNA TGTGCCAGCAGTGGAGACAGGGTAGGGAGCGGGGAGCTGTTTTTT. It encodes CASSGDRVGSGELFF.